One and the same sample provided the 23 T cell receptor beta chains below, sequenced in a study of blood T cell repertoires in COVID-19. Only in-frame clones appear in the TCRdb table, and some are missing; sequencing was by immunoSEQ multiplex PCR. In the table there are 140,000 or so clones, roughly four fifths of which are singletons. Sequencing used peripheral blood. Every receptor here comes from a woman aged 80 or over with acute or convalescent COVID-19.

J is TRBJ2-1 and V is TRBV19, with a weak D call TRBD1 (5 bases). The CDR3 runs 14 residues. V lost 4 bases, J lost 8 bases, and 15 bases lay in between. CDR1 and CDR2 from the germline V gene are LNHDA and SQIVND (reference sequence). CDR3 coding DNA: TGTGCCAGTAGTAGAAGCAGGGCCCCGGATGAGCAGTTCTTC. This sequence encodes CASSRSRAPDEQFF.

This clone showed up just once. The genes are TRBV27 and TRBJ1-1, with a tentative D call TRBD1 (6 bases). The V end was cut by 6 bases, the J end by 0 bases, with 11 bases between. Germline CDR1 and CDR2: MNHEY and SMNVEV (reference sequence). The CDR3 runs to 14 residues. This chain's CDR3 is CASSWGHLNTEAFF. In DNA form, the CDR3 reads TGTGCCAGCAGCTGGGGACACTTGAACACTGAAGCTTTCTTT.

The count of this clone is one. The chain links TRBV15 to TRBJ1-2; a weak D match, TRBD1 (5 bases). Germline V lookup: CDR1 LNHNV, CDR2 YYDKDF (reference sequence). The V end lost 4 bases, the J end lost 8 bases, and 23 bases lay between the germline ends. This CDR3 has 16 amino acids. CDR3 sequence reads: CATSNPRGGTNGGYTF. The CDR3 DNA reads TGTGCCACCAGCAACCCCCGGGGGGGGACTAATGGAGGCTACACCTTC.

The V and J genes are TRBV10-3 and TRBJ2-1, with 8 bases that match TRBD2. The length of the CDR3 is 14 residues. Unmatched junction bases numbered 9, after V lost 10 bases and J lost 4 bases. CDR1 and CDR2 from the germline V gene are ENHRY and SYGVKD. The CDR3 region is CATALSGGYNEQFF. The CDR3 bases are TGTGCCACTGCACTCAGCGGGGGTTACAATGAGCAGTTCTTC.

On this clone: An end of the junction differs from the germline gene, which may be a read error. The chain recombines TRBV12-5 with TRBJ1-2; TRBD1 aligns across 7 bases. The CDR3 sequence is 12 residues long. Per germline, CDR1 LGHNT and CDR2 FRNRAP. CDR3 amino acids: CASGLVDRTYAF. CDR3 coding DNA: TGTGCTAGTGGTTTGGTGGACAGGACCTACGCCTTC.

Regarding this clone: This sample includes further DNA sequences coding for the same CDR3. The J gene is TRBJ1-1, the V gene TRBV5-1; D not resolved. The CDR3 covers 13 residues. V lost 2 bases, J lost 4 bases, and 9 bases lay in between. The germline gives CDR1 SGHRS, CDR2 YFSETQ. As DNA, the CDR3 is TGCGCCAGCAGCTTAACAGATAGCACTGAAGCTTTCTTT. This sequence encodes CASSLTDSTEAFF.

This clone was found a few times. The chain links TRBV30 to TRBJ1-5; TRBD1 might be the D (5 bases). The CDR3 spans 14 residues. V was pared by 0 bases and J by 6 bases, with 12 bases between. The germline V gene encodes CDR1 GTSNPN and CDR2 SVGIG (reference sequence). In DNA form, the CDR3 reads TGTGCCTGGAGTGTCGGGCTTCAGGGTCAGCCCCAGCATTTT. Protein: CAWSVGLQGQPQHF.

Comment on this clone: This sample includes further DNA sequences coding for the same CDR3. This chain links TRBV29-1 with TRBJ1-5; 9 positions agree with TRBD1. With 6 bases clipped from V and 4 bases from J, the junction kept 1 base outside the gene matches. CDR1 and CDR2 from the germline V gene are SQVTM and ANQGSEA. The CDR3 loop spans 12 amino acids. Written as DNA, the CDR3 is TGCAGCGTCGGGACAGGGAATCAGCCCCAGCATTTT. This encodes CSVGTGNQPQHF.

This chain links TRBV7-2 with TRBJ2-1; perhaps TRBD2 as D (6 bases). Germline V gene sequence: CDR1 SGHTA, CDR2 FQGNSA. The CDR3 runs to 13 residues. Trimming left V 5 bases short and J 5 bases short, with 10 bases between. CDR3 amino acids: CASSRRGHNEQFF. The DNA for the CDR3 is TGTGCCAGCAGCCGGCGGGGCCACAATGAGCAGTTCTTC.

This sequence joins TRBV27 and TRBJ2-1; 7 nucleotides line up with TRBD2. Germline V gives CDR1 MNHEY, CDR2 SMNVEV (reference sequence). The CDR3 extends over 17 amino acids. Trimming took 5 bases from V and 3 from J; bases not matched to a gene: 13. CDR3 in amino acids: CASSEKLATFIYNEQFF. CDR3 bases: TGTGCCAGCAGTGAGAAACTAGCGACGTTTATCTACAATGAGCAGTTCTTC.

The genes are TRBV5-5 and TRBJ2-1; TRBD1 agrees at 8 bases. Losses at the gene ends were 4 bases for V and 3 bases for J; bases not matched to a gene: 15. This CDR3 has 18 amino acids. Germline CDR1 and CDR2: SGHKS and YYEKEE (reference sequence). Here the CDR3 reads CASSQLPMGQAYYNEQFF. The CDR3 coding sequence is TGTGCCAGCAGCCAATTACCGATGGGACAGGCATACTACAATGAGCAGTTCTTC.

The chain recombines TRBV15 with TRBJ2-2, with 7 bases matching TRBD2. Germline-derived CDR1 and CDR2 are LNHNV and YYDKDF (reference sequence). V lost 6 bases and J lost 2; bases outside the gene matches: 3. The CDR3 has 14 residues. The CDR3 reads CATRPGGNTGELFF. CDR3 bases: TGTGCCACCAGGCCGGGGGGTAACACCGGGGAGCTGTTTTTT.

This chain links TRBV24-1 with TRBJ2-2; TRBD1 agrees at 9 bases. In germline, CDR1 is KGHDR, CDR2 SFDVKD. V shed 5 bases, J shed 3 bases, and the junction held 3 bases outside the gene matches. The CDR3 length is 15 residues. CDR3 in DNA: TGTGCCACCAGTGGGGACAGGGCCGACACCGGGGAGCTGTTTTTT. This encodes CATSGDRADTGELFF.

The chain's CDR3 is CASSFLLRNTEAFF. CDR3 DNA: TGTGCCAGCAGCTTTCTACTAAGGAACACTGAAGCTTTCTTT. This chain joins TRBV11-2 and TRBJ1-1, with D hard to call. The germline V and J ends were trimmed by 3 bases and 1 base, with 9 bases remaining between them. The CDR3 loop spans 14 amino acids. Germline assignment: CDR1 SGHAT and CDR2 FQNNGV.

Here the CDR3 reads CASSTPGMNTEAFF. Written as DNA, the CDR3 is TGTGCCAGTAGTACCCCGGGGATGAACACTGAAGCTTTCTTT. The chain recombines TRBV19 with TRBJ1-1; D is ambiguous. V was cut by 4 bases and J by 0 bases, with 9 bases left in between. The CDR3 spans 14 residues. Germline V gives CDR1 LNHDA, CDR2 SQIVND (reference sequence).

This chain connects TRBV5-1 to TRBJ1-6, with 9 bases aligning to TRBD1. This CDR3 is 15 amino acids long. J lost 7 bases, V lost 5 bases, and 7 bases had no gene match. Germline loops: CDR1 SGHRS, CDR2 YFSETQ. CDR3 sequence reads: CASSSGQGRNSPLHF. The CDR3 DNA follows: TGCGCCAGCAGTTCAGGACAGGGGAGGAATTCACCCCTCCACTTT. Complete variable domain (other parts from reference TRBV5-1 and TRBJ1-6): KAGVTQTPRYLIKTRGQQVTLSCSPISGHRSVSWYQQTPGQGLQFLFEYFSETQRNKGNFPGRFSGRQFSNSRSEMNVSTLELGDSALYLCASSSGQGRNSPLHFGNGTRLTVT.

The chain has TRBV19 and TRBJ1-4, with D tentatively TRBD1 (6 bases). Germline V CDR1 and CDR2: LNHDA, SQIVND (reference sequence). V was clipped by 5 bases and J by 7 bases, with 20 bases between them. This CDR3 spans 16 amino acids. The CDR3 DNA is TGTGCCAGTAGTGTCTCCCCCGGGGGGGCCGCTGAAAAACTGTTTTTT. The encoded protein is CASSVSPGGAAEKLFF.

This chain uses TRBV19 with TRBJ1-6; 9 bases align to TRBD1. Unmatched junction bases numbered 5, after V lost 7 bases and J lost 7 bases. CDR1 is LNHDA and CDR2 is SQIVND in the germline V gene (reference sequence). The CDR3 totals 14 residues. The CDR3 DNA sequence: TGTGCCAGTACCGGGGACAGGGAGAATTCACCCCTCCACTTT. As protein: CASTGDRENSPLHF.

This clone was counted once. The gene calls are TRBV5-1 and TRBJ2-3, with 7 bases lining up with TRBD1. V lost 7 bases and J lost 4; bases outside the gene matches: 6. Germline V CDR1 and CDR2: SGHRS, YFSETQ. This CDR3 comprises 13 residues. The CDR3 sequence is CASRTDRADTQYF. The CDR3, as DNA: TGCGCCAGCCGAACCGACAGGGCAGATACGCAGTATTTT.

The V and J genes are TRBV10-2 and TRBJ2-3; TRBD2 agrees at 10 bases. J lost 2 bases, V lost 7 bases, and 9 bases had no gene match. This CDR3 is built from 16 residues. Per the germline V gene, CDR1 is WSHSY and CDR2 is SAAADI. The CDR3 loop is CASKASGGQLTDTQYF. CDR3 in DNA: TGCGCCAGCAAGGCTAGCGGGGGACAACTCACAGATACGCAGTATTTT.

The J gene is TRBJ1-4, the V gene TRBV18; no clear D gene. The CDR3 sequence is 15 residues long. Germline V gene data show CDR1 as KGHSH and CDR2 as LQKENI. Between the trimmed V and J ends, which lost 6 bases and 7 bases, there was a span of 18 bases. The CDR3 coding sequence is TGTGCCAGCTCCGACCAGACCGGGTACGGTGAAAAACTGTTTTTT. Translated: CASSDQTGYGEKLFF.

The CDR3 loop reads CASSPTGTGPTEAFF. For the CDR3, the DNA is TGTGCCAGCTCACCGACCGGGACAGGGCCTACTGAAGCTTTCTTT. The chain combines TRBV18 with TRBJ1-1; 9 nucleotides line up with TRBD1. Germline V gives CDR1 KGHSH, CDR2 LQKENI. J gave up 5 bases and V 3 bases, and 7 bases lay outside the gene matches. The CDR3 totals 15 residues.

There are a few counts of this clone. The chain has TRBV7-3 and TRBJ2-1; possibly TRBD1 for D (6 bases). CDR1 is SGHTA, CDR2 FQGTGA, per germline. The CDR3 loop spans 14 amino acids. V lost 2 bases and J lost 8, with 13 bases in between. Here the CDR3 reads CASSLWTVTDEQFF. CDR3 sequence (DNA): TGTGCCAGCAGCTTATGGACAGTTACAGATGAGCAGTTCTTC. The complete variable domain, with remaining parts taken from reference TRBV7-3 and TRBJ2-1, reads GAGVSQTPSNKVTEKGKYVELRCDPISGHTALYWYRQSLGQGPEFLIYFQGTGAADDSGLPNDRFFAVRPEGSVSTLKIQRTERGDSAVYLCASSLWTVTDEQFFGPGTRLTVL.